The 7 T cell receptor beta chains below were found in one sample sequenced in a study of blood T cell repertoires in COVID-19. TCRdb keeps only in-frame clones here, not all; method: immunoSEQ multiplex PCR. In the table there are about 190,000 clones, about 85% of which are singletons. Specimen: peripheral blood. The receptors stem from a man aged 30 to 39 with acute or convalescent COVID-19.

The V call is TRBV11-3, the J call TRBJ1-1; TRBD1 matches 7 bases. Trimming took 5 bases from V and 3 from J; bases not matched to a gene: 6. Germline V CDR1 and CDR2: SGHNT, YENEEA. The CDR3 length is 14 residues. This CDR3 reads CASSDSTGHTEAFF. In DNA form, the CDR3 reads TGTGCCAGCAGCGACTCGACAGGGCACACTGAAGCTTTCTTT.

The CDR3 sequence is CASSQASSRGRAQPQHF. CDR3 sequence (DNA): TGTGCCAGCAGCCAAGCGAGTAGTAGGGGGAGAGCACAGCCCCAGCATTTT. V usage is TRBV3-1 (or the pseudogene TRBV3-2) and J usage is TRBJ1-5, with D possibly being TRBD1 (6 bases). The CDR3 covers 17 residues. Germline V gene sequence: CDR1 LGHDT, CDR2 YNNKEL (reference sequence). V dropped 1 base and J dropped 7 bases, with 20 bases sitting between them.

V usage is TRBV28 and J usage is TRBJ1-3, with a weak D call TRBD1 (5 bases). The V and J ends lost 6 bases and 3 bases respectively, with 18 bases between them. The CDR3 covers 16 residues. CDR1 is MDHEN and CDR2 is SYDVKM in the germline V gene. The CDR3 reads CASRSNLGGIGNTIYF. The CDR3 DNA sequence: TGTGCCAGCAGATCCAACCTGGGGGGAATTGGAAACACCATATATTTT.

This clone was seen a single time. V and J are TRBV30 and TRBJ1-1, with 7 bases fitting TRBD1. Germline V CDR1 and CDR2: GTSNPN, SVGIG (reference sequence). With 1 base clipped from V and 0 bases from J, the junction kept 17 bases outside the gene matches. This CDR3 region has 19 residues. The CDR3 DNA reads as TGTGCCTGGAGTGCGCTCTCCGGGACAGCCTCTCCCATGAACACTGAAGCTTTCTTT. It is translated as CAWSALSGTASPMNTEAFF.

V usage is TRBV27 and J usage is TRBJ2-1; no clear D gene. The V end lost 4 bases, the J end lost 0 bases, and 10 bases lay between the germline ends. The V gene's germline CDR1 is MNHEY and CDR2 SMNVEV (reference sequence). The CDR3 has 15 amino acids. The CDR3 spells CASSSLRSSYNEQFF. CDR3 sequence (DNA): TGTGCCAGCAGTTCTCTTAGGAGCTCCTACAATGAGCAGTTCTTC.

This rearrangement joins TRBV2 to TRBJ2-2, with TRBD2 matching 9 bases. The CDR3 length is 16 residues. V shed 4 bases and J 1 base; nucleotides not matched to a gene: 4. In germline, CDR1 is SNHLY, CDR2 FYNNEI. CDR3 bases: TGTGCCAGCAGTGGTAGCGGGGGCCTGAACACCGGGGAGCTGTTTTTT. Translation: CASSGSGGLNTGELFF.

This clone was seen more than once but under ten times. The chain employs TRBV6-5 and TRBJ1-6; no reliable D call. The CDR3 length is 13 residues. The V gene's germline CDR1 is MNHEY and CDR2 SVGAGI. The V and J ends lost 6 bases and 6 bases respectively, with 9 bases between them. This chain's CDR3 is CASSLTGNSPLHF. In DNA form, the CDR3 reads TGTGCCAGCAGCCTGACGGGTAATTCACCCCTCCACTTT.